The clone carrying this T cell receptor (beta chain) was recorded only once. The data were obtained in a study of technical replicates of blood from a handful of donors. This table comes from immunoSEQ multiplex PCR, and its TCRdb copy is limited to in-frame clones, with some not included. This sample has approximately 73,000 clones, with roughly 97% found just once. The germline V gene encodes CDR1 MNHEY and CDR2 SVGAGI. V was shortened by 2 bases and J by 3 bases, with 13 bases between the two germline ends. CDR3 length: 16 amino acids. The TCR originated in a human donor in good health. The sample taken for sequencing was T cells isolated from PBMCs. V and J are TRBV6-5 and TRBJ1-4; D remains unclear. As DNA, the CDR3 is TGTGCCAGCAGTTACGGGAGGGAAGGTGCTAATGAAAAACTGTTTTTT. This translates into CASSYGREGANEKLFF.